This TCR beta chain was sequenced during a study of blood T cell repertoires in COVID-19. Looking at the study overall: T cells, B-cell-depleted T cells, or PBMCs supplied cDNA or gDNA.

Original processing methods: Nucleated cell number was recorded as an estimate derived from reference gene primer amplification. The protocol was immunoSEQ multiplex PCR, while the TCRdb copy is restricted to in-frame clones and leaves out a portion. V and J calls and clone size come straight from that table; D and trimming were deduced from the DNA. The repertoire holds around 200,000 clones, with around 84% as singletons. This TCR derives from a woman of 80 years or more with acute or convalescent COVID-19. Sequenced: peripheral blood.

The CDR3: CASQSPGTGLEKLFF. The CDR3 nucleotides are TGTGCCAGCCAAAGTCCCGGGACAGGGTTGGAAAAACTGTTTTTT. J is TRBJ1-4 and V is TRBV6-6; 9 bases align to TRBD1. Per the germline V gene, CDR1 is MNHNY and CDR2 is SVGAGI (reference sequence). Losses at the gene ends were 8 bases for V and 8 bases for J; bases not matched to a gene: 12. This CDR3 comprises 15 residues.